This record looks at one T cell receptor (beta chain) sequence and its context. Its cognate antigen is unknown. Germline CDR1 and CDR2: SEHNR and FQNEAQ (reference sequence). V shed 0 bases and J shed 4 bases, with 10 bases lying between them. The CDR3 is made up of 15 amino acids. These data are taken from a study of cytomegalovirus exposure and HLA in healthy donors. Study results and caveats: Analysis performed later found over 15,000 TCR beta sequences associated with HLA alleles at 0.05 false discovery rate. As immune exposure information, only CMV serostatus was available. In vitro testing confirmed three CMV-associated chains as specific for CMV antigens.

In the PCR, 60 Vbeta and 13 Jbeta primers were used. This table comes from immunoSEQ multiplex PCR, and its TCRdb copy is limited to in-frame clones, with some not included. The profile covers some 150,000 clones, with roughly 60% appearing a single time and around 3% taken by the ten largest. Sequencing input: PBMCs. This TCR was sampled from a man between 35 and 55 years old in good health and CMV-seronegative. This chain links TRBV7-9 with TRBJ1-5, with D perhaps TRBD1 (5 bases). In nucleotides, the CDR3 is TGTGCCAGCAGCTTAGCTGGGGCACTTAATCAGCCCCAGCATTTT. It codes for CASSLAGALNQPQHF.